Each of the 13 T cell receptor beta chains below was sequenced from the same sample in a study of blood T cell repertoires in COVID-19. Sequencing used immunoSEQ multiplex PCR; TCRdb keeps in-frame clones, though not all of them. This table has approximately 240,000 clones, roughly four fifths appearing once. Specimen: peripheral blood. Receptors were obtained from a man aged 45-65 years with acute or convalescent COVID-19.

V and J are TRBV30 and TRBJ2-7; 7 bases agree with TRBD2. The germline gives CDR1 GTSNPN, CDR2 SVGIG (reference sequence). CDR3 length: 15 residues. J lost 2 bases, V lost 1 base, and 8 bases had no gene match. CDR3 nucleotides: TGTGCCTGGAGTGCCAGATCTAGCGGTGCCTACGAGCAGTACTTC. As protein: CAWSARSSGAYEQYF.

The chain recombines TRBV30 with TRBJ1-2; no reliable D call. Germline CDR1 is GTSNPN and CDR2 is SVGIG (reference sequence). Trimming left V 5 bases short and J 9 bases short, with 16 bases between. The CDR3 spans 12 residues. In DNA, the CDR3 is TGTGCCTGGTCCCCGGGGAGTGCTAGCTACACCTTC. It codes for CAWSPGSASYTF.

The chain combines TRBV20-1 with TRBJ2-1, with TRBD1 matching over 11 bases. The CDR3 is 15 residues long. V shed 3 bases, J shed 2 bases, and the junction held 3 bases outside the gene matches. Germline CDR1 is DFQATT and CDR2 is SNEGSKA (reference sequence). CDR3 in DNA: TGCAGTGCTAGTTGGGACAGGGGGGCCTACAATGAGCAGTTCTTC. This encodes CSASWDRGAYNEQFF.

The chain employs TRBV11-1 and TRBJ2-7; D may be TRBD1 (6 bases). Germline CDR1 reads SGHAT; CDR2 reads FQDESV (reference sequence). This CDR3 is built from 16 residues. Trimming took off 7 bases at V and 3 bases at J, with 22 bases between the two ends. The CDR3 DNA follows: TGTGCCAGCACTTCCTACATTACCTCAGGGGACTACGAGCAGTACTTC. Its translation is CASTSYITSGDYEQYF.

Here the CDR3 DNA reads TGTGCCAGCAGTAACACGCAGGGTACGCGTGGCTACACCTTC. It is translated as CASSNTQGTRGYTF. The rearrangement links TRBV6-4 to TRBJ1-2; tentatively, D is TRBD1 (5 bases). V lost 5 bases and J 7 bases, leaving 17 bases between the germline ends. Germline CDR1 is MRHNA and CDR2 is SNTAGT. The CDR3 is made up of 14 amino acids.

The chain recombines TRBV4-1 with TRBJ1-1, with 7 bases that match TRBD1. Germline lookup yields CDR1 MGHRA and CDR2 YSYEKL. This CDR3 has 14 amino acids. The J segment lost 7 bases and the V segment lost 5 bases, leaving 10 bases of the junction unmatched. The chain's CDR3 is CASSYFQGENEAFF. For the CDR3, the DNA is TGCGCCAGCAGCTACTTCCAGGGGGAGAATGAAGCTTTCTTT.

DNA of the CDR3: TGTGCCAGCAGCCAAGATCATGGCGGGGGGGTTACTCAAGAGACCCAGTACTTC. Translated, it gives CASSQDHGGGVTQETQYF. This chain joins TRBV3-1 (or the pseudogene TRBV3-2) and TRBJ2-5; 9 bases are a match to TRBD2. J lost 2 bases, V lost 0 bases, and 10 bases had no gene match. CDR1 and CDR2 from the germline V gene are LGHDT and YNNKEL (reference sequence). The CDR3 runs 18 residues.

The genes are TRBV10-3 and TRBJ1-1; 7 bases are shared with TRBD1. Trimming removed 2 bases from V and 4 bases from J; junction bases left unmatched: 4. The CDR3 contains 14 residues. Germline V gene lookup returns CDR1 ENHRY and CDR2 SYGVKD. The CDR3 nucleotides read TGTGCCATCAGTGAGAGACAGGGCTCCACTGAAGCTTTCTTT. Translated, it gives CAISERQGSTEAFF.

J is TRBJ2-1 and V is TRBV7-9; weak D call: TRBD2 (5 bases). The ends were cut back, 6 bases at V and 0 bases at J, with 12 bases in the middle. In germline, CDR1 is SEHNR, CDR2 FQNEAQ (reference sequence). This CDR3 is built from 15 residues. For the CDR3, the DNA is TGTGCCAGCAGTCAGACGGGGAGCTCCTACAATGAGCAGTTCTTC. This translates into CASSQTGSSYNEQFF.

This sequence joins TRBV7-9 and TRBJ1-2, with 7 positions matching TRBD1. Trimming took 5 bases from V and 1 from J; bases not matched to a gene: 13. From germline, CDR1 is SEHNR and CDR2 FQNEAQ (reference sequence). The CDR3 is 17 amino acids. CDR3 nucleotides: TGTGCCAGCAGCCCAAGAGTTGGGACAGAAAATAACTATGGCTACACCTTC. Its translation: CASSPRVGTENNYGYTF.

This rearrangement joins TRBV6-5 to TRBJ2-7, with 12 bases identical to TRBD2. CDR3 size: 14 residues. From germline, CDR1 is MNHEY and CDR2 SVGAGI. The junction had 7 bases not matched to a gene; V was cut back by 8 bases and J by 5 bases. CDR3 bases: TGTGCCAGCTCCCGGACTAGCGGGACCCACGAGCAGTACTTC. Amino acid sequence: CASSRTSGTHEQYF.

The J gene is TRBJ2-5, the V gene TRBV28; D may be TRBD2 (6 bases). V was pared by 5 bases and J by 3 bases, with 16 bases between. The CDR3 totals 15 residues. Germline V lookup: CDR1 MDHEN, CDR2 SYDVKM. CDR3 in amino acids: CASSPTGTLEETQYF. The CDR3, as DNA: TGTGCCAGCAGTCCCACCGGGACTCTCGAAGAGACCCAGTACTTC.

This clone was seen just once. CDR3: CASSPTDGYTF. The CDR3 DNA follows: TGTGCCAGCAGTCCGACAGATGGCTACACCTTC. The V and J genes are TRBV5-8 and TRBJ1-2, with a possible D match to TRBD1 (5 bases). The ends were cut back, 5 bases at V and 6 bases at J, with 8 bases in the middle. CDR1 and CDR2 (germline): SGHTS, YDEGEE. The length of the CDR3 is 11 residues.